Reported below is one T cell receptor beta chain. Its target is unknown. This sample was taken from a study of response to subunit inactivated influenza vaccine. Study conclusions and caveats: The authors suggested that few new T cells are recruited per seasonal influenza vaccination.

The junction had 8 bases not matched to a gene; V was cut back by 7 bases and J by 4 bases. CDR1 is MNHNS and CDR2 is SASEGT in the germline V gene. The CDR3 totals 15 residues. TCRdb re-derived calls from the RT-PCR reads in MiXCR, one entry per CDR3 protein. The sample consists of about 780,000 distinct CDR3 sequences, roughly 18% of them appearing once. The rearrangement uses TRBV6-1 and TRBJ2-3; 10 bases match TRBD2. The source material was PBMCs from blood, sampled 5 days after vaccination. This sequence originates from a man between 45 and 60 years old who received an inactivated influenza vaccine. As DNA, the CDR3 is TGTGCCAGCACCGCCGGGCTAGCGGGAGCAGATACGCAGTATTTT. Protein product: CASTAGLAGADTQYF.